The 14 T cell receptor beta chains listed next were all sequenced from one sample in a study of T cell responses to AZD1222 COVID-19 vaccine. Assay used: immunoSEQ multiplex PCR; TCRdb lists only in-frame clones, some missing. The table records 150,000 or so clones, approximately 90% of them present only once. This material consisted of peripheral blood, taken on day 0 of AZD1222 vaccination. The receptors here all came from an adult in good health.

The CDR3 DNA follows: TGTGCCAGCAGTTTAGGGGCGAACACTGAAGCTTTCTTT. Translated: CASSLGANTEAFF. The V gene is TRBV7-3, the J gene TRBJ1-1, with D perhaps matching TRBD1 (5 bases). Per the germline V gene, CDR1 is SGHTA and CDR2 is FQGTGA. The CDR3 runs 13 residues. Trimming took off 6 bases at V and 1 base at J, with 9 bases between the two ends. The entire variable domain, with the rest obtained from reference TRBV7-3 and TRBJ1-1, is as follows: GAGVSQTPSNKVTEKGKYVELRCDPISGHTALYWYRQSLGQGPEFLIYFQGTGAADDSGLPNDRFFAVRPEGSVSTLKIQRTERGDSAVYLCASSLGANTEAFFGQGTRLTVV.

This clone has only one observation. The rearrangement uses TRBV13 and TRBJ2-5; TRBD2 is a possible D gene (5 bases). Trimming took off 5 bases at V and 1 base at J, with 14 bases between the two ends. From germline, CDR1 is PRHDT and CDR2 FYEKMQ (reference sequence). This CDR3 has 15 amino acids. This CDR3 reads CASSPHGRGQETQYF. CDR3 coding DNA: TGTGCCAGCAGCCCCCACGGTCGGGGCCAAGAGACCCAGTACTTC.

V and J are TRBV19 and TRBJ2-7, with TRBD2 matching 7 bases. This CDR3 spans 15 amino acids. Trimming took 3 bases from V and 1 from J; bases not matched to a gene: 6. Germline loops: CDR1 LNHDA, CDR2 SQIVND (reference sequence). CDR3 coding DNA: TGTGCCAGTAGTATCGTAGCGGGCCCGTCCTACGAGCAGTACTTC. Encoded protein: CASSIVAGPSYEQYF.

V is TRBV5-1 and J is TRBJ2-3, with 9 bases matching TRBD2. The junction had 8 bases not matched to a gene; V was cut back by 0 bases and J by 3 bases. In germline, CDR1 is SGHRS, CDR2 YFSETQ. CDR3 length equals 17 residues. As DNA, the CDR3 is TGCGCCAGCAGCTTGGCCCTAACGGCGGGAGGGACAGATACGCAGTATTTT. Translating gives CASSLALTAGGTDTQYF.

The chain has TRBV19 and TRBJ1-5; D ambiguous. V lost 4 bases, J lost 2 bases, and 6 bases lay in between. This CDR3 has 13 amino acids. The germline CDR1 and CDR2 sequences are LNHDA and SQIVND (reference sequence). DNA for the CDR3: TGTGCCAGTAGTACTAAGGGCAATCAGCCCCAGCATTTT. Amino acid sequence: CASSTKGNQPQHF. Full variable domain (rest looked up from reference TRBV19 and TRBJ1-5): DGGITQSPKYLFRKEGQNVTLSCEQNLNHDAMYWYRQDPGQGLRLIYYSQIVNDFQKGDIAEGYSVSREKKESFPLTVTSAQKNPTAFYLCASSTKGNQPQHFGDGTRLSIL.

The chain has TRBV19 and TRBJ1-5, with 7 bases that match TRBD1. CDR1 is LNHDA and CDR2 is SQIVND in the germline V gene (reference sequence). The ends lost 3 bases at V and 15 bases at J; junction bases unmatched: 8. This CDR3 is 12 amino acids long. The CDR3 region has the DNA TGTGCCAGTAGTATTAGGGGGCGACCTGGGCATTTT. Residues: CASSIRGRPGHF.

The chain recombines TRBV10-2 with TRBJ2-7; D gene unclear. CDR1 is WSHSY and CDR2 is SAAADI in the germline V gene. Trimming left V 4 bases short and J 5 bases short, with 6 bases between. The CDR3 sequence is 11 residues long. CDR3: CASSVLDEQYF. The CDR3 bases are TGCGCCAGCAGTGTTTTGGACGAGCAGTACTTC.

This clone was recorded only once. This chain uses TRBV27 with TRBJ2-7; D possibly corresponds to TRBD1 (6 bases). CDR1 is MNHEY and CDR2 is SMNVEV in the germline V gene (reference sequence). Trimming took 3 bases from V and 1 from J, leaving 13 bases between them. The CDR3 is 15 residues long. The CDR3 region has the DNA TGTGCCAGCAGTTTCCTCTCGACAGGTTCCTACGAGCAGTACTTC. As protein: CASSFLSTGSYEQYF.

The chain combines TRBV2 with TRBJ2-1, with D tentatively TRBD2 (6 bases). Per the germline V gene, CDR1 is SNHLY and CDR2 is FYNNEI. The V and J ends lost 6 bases and 8 bases respectively, with 20 bases between them. This CDR3 is 15 amino acids long. In nucleotides, the CDR3 is TGTGCCAGCAGGCGGGGATGGTTAAAAGTAGATGAGCAGTTCTTC. Translating gives CASRRGWLKVDEQFF.

This chain links TRBV28 with TRBJ2-5; D possibly corresponds to TRBD1 (6 bases). Trimming pared 0 bases from V and 3 bases from J, leaving 14 bases between. This CDR3 contains 16 residues. The germline gives CDR1 MDHEN, CDR2 SYDVKM. CDR3 residues: CASSLCRKGDKETQYF. The CDR3, as DNA: TGTGCCAGCAGTTTATGTAGGAAGGGGGATAAAGAGACCCAGTACTTC.

The gene calls are TRBV7-2 and TRBJ2-3; 9 nucleotides align to TRBD2. V lost 2 bases, J lost 4 bases, and 13 bases stayed unmatched. This CDR3 contains 18 residues. CDR1 SGHTA and CDR2 FQGNSA come from the germline V gene. CDR3 bases: TGTGCCAGCAGCTTACCCAATGGGGCGGGAGGGCCCTCAGATACGCAGTATTTT. It translates to CASSLPNGAGGPSDTQYF. Using reference TRBV7-2 and TRBJ2-3 for the parts outside the CDR3, the full variable domain is GAGVSQSPSNKVTEKGKDVELRCDPISGHTALYWYRQSLGQGLEFLIYFQGNSAPDKSGLPSDRFSAERTGGSVSTLTIQRTQQEDSAVYLCASSLPNGAGGPSDTQYFGPGTRLTVL.

The chain uses TRBV7-2 and TRBJ2-7; possibly TRBD2 for D (6 bases). The V gene's germline CDR1 is SGHTA and CDR2 FQGNSA. V lost 3 bases and J lost 4, with 16 bases in between. The CDR3 totals 15 residues. In nucleotides, the CDR3 is TGTGCCAGCAGCTTTGTCGGGGGAAGTAGGTACGAGCAGTACTTC. Its protein product is CASSFVGGSRYEQYF.

The rearrangement uses TRBV18 and TRBJ2-2; D is ambiguous. The germline V gene has CDR1 KGHSH and CDR2 LQKENI. The CDR3 contains 16 residues. The V end was cut by 2 bases, the J end by 6 bases, with 16 bases between. CDR3 coding DNA: TGTGCCAGCTCACCAAGGAGCCAGGTACCGGCCGGGGAGCTGTTTTTT. Its translation: CASSPRSQVPAGELFF.

V is TRBV7-2 and J is TRBJ2-2; 8 nucleotides align to TRBD2. With V trimmed by 5 bases and J by 6 bases, 8 bases remained unmatched. The CDR3 has 15 residues. Germline values: CDR1 SGHTA, CDR2 FQGNSA. The CDR3 sequence is CASSKAGATAGELFF. In nucleotides, the CDR3 is TGTGCCAGCAGCAAAGCGGGGGCCACCGCCGGGGAGCTGTTTTTT.